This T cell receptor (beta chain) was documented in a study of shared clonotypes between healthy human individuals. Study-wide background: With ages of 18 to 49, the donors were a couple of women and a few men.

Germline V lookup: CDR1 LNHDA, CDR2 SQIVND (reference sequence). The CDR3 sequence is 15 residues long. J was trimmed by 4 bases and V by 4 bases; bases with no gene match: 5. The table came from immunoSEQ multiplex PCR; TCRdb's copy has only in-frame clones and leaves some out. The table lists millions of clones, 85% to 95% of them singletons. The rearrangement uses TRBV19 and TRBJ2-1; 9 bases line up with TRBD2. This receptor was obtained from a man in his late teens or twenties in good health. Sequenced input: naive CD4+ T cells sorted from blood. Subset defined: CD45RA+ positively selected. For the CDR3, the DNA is TGTGCCAGTAGTAAGGGTGCGGGAGGGTACAATGAGCAGTTCTTC. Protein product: CASSKGAGGYNEQFF.